Listed here is a single T cell receptor beta chain. This CDR3 has 15 residues. J lost 1 base, V lost 0 bases, and 3 bases had no gene match. In germline, CDR1 is DFQATT, CDR2 SNEGSKA (reference sequence). A second roughly 6 to 11 cycle PCR used barcoded and J-beta primers. TCRdb reprocessed the 5' RACE reads with MiXCR, giving one entry per CDR3 protein. The sample holds roughly 800,000 distinct CDR3 sequences, roughly 25% seen once. This sample is part of a study of blood T cells in healthy people across ages. This sample was shared with a second study, whose subject was T cells of mothers and their children. This second report adds: Thymic selection shapes TCR recombination output similarly in related and unrelated pairs.

V and J are TRBV20-1 and TRBJ2-3, with 8 bases lining up with TRBD2. This clonotype originated in a boy aged 5-17 years in good health. The sample taken for sequencing was blood. CDR3 nucleotides: TGCAGTGCTAGAGATCGGCGGGGGGGCACAGATACGCAGTATTTT. Amino acids: CSARDRRGGTDTQYF.